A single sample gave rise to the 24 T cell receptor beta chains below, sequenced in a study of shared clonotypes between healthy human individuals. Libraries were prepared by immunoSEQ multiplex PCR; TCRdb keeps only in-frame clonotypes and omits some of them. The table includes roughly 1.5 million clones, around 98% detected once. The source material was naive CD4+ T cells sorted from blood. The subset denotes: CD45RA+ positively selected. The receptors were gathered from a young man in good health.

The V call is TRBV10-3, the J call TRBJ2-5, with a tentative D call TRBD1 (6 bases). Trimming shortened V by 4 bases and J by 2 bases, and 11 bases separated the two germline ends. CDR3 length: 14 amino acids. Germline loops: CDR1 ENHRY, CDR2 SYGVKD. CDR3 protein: CAISALTGQETQYF. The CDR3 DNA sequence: TGTGCCATCAGTGCCCTGACAGGACAAGAGACCCAGTACTTC.

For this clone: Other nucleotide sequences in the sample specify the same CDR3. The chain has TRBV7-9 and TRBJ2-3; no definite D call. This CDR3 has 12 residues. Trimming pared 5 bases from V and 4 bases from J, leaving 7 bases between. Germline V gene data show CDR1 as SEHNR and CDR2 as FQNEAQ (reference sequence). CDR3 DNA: TGTGCCAGCAGCCCTTTAGCAGATACGCAGTATTTT. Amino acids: CASSPLADTQYF.

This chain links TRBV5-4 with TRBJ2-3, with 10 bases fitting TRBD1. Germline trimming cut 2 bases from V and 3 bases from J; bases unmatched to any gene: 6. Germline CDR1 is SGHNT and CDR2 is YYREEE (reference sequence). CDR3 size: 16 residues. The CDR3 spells CASSFPGQGTTDTQYF. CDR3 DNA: TGTGCCAGCAGCTTTCCGGGACAGGGGACAACAGATACGCAGTATTTT.

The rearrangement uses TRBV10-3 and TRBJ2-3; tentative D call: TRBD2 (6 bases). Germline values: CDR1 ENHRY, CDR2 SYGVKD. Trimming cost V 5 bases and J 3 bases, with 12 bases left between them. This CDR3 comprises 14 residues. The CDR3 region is CAISLASETDTQYF. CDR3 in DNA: TGTGCCATCAGTCTAGCGAGCGAAACAGATACGCAGTATTTT.

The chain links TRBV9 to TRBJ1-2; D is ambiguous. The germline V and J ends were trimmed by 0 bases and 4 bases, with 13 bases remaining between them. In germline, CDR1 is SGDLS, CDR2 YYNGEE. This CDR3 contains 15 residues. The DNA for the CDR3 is TGTGCCAGCAGCGTAGAGCCAGTTCGGGGCTATGGCTACACCTTC. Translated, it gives CASSVEPVRGYGYTF.

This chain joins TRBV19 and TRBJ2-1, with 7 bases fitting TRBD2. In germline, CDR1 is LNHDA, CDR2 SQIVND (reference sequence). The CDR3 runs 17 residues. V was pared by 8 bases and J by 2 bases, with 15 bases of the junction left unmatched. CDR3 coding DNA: TGTGCCAGTCCCCGGGACTATCCTATAGGCCCCTACAATGAGCAGTTCTTC. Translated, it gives CASPRDYPIGPYNEQFF. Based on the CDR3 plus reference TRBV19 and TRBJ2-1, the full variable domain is DGGITQSPKYLFRKEGQNVTLSCEQNLNHDAMYWYRQDPGQGLRLIYYSQIVNDFQKGDIAEGYSVSREKKESFPLTVTSAQKNPTAFYLCASPRDYPIGPYNEQFFGPGTRLTVL.

The CDR3 region is CASSFVRDTSYEQYF. The CDR3 DNA is TGTGCCAGCAGCTTCGTCCGGGACACCTCCTACGAGCAGTACTTC. J is TRBJ2-7 and V is TRBV7-2; a weak D match, TRBD1 (6 bases). This CDR3 region has 15 residues. Trimming took off 3 bases at V and 0 bases at J, with 12 bases between the two ends. Germline V lookup: CDR1 SGHTA, CDR2 FQGNSA.

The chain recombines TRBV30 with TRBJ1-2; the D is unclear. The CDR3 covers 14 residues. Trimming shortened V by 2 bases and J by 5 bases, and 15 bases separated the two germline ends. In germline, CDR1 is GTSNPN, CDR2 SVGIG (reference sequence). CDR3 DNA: TGTGCCTGGAGTAGAGCCCTGGGGATGTATGGCTACACCTTC. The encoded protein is CAWSRALGMYGYTF.

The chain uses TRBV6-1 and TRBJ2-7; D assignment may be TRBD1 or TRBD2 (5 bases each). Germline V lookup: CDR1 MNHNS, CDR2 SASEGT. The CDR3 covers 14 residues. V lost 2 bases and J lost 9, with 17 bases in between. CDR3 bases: TGTGCCAGCAGTGAAAGGCCGGGACCCTCGGGGCAGTACTTC. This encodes CASSERPGPSGQYF.

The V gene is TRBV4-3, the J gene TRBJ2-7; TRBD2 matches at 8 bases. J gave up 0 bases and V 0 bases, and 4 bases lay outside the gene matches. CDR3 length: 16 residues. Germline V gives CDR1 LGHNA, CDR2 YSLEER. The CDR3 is CASSQELAAGSYEQYF. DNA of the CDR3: TGCGCCAGCAGCCAAGAACTAGCGGCGGGCTCCTACGAGCAGTACTTC.

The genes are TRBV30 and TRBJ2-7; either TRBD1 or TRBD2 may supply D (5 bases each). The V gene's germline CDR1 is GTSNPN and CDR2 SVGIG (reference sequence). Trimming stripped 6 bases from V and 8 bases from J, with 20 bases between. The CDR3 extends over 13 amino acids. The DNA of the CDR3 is TGTGCCTGCGGGACCTTGCCTGGGGGTCAGCAGTACTTC. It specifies CACGTLPGGQQYF.

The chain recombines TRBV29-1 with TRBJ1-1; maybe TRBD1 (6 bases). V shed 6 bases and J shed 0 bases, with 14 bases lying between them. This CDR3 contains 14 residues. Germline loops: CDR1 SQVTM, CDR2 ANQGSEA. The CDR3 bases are TGCAGCGTCCCTAGGGGGGGCTTGAACACTGAAGCTTTCTTT. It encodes CSVPRGGLNTEAFF. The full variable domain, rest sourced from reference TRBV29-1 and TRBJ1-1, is SAVISQKPSRDICQRGTSLTIQCQVDSQVTMMFWYRQQPGQSLTLIATANQGSEATYESGFVIDKFPISRPNLTFSTLTVSNMSPEDSSIYLCSVPRGGLNTEAFFGQGTRLTVV.

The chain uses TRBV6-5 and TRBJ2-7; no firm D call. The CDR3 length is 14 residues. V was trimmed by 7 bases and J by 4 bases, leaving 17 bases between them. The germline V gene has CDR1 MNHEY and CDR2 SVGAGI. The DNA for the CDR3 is TGTGCCAGCAAACGCCAGTCGGCGGTTTACGAGCAGTACTTC. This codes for CASKRQSAVYEQYF.

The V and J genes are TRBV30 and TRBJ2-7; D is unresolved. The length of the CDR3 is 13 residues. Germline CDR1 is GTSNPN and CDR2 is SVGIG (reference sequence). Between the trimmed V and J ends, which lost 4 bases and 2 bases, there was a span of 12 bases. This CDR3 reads CAWTQAAAYEQYF. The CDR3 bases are TGTGCCTGGACCCAGGCGGCAGCCTACGAGCAGTACTTC.

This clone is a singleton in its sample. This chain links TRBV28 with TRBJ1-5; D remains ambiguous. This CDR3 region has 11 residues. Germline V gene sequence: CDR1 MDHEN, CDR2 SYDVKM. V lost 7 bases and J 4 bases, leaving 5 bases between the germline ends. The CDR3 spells CASMDNQPQHF. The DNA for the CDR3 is TGTGCCAGCATGGATAATCAGCCCCAGCATTTT. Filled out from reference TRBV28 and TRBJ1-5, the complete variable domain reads DVKVTQSSRYLVKRTGEKVFLECVQDMDHENMFWYRQDPGLGLRLIYFSYDVKMKEKGDIPEGYSVSREKKERFSLILESASTNQTSMYLCASMDNQPQHFGDGTRLSIL.

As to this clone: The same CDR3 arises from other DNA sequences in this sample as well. The chain's CDR3 is CSASLTDTQYF. CDR3 bases: TGCAGTGCTAGTCTTACAGATACGCAGTATTTT. J is TRBJ2-3 and V is TRBV20-1; no definite D call. V was trimmed by 3 bases and J by 3 bases, leaving 4 bases between them. CDR3 size: 11 residues. Germline V CDR1 and CDR2: DFQATT, SNEGSKA (reference sequence).

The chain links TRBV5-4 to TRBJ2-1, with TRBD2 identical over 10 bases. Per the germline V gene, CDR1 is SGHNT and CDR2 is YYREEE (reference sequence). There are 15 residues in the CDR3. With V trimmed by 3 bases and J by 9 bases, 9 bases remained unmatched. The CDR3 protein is CASSSGLAALVEQFF. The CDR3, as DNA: TGTGCCAGCAGCTCCGGACTAGCGGCCCTGGTTGAGCAGTTCTTC.

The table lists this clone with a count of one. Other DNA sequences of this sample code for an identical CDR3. CDR3 protein: CASSLGGPYEQYF. CDR3 DNA sequence: TGTGCCAGCAGCTTGGGGGGGCCCTACGAGCAGTACTTC. The V gene is TRBV5-6, the J gene TRBJ2-7, with a weak D call TRBD1 (6 bases). The CDR3 is made up of 13 amino acids. Trimming shortened V by 0 bases and J by 2 bases, and 6 bases separated the two germline ends. Germline CDR1 is SGHDT and CDR2 is YYEEEE.

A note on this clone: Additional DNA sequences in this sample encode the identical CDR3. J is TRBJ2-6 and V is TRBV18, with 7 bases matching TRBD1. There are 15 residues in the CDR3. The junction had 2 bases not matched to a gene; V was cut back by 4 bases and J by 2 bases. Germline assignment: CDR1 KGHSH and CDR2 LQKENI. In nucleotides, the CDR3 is TGTGCCAGCTCACTTGACAGGGCTGGGGCCAACGTCCTGACTTTC. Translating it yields CASSLDRAGANVLTF.

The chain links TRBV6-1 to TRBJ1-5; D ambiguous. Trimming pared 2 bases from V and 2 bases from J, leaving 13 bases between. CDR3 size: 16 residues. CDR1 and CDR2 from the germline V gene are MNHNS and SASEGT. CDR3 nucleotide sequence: TGTGCCAGCAGTGAATATGAGGGTCGGGGCAATCAGCCCCAGCATTTT. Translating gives CASSEYEGRGNQPQHF.

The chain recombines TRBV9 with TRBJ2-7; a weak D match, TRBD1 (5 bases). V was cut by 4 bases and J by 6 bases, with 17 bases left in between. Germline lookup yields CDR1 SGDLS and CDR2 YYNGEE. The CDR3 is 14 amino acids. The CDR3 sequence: CASSKTAPLGEQYF. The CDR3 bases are TGTGCCAGCAGCAAGACAGCGCCCCTGGGCGAGCAGTACTTC.

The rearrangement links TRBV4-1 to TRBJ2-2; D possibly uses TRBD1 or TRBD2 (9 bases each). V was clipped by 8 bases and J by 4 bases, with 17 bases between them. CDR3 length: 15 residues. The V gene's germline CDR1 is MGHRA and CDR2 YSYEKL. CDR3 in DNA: TGCGCCAGCCTGGGACAGGGACTAGCCACCGGGGAGCTGTTTTTT. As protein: CASLGQGLATGELFF.

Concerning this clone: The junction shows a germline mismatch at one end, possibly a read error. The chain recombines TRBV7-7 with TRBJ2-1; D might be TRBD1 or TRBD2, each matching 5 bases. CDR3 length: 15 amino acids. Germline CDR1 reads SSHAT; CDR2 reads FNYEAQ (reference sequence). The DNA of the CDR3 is TGTGCTAGCAGCTTCGGGTTTGGGGGACACAATGAGCAGTTCTTC. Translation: CASSFGFGGHNEQFF.

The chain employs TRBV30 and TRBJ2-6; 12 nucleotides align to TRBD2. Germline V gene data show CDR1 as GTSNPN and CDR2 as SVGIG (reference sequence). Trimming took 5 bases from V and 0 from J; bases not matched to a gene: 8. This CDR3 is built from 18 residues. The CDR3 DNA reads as TGTGCCTGGTTTTCGGGACTAGCGGGTAGCTCTGGGGCCAACGTCCTGACTTTC. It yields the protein CAWFSGLAGSSGANVLTF. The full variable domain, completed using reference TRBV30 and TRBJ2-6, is SQTIHQWPATLVQPVGSPLSLECTVEGTSNPNLYWYRQAAGRGLQLLFYSVGIGQISSEVPQNLSASRPQDRQFILSSKKLLLSDSGFYLCAWFSGLAGSSGANVLTFGAGSRLTVL.